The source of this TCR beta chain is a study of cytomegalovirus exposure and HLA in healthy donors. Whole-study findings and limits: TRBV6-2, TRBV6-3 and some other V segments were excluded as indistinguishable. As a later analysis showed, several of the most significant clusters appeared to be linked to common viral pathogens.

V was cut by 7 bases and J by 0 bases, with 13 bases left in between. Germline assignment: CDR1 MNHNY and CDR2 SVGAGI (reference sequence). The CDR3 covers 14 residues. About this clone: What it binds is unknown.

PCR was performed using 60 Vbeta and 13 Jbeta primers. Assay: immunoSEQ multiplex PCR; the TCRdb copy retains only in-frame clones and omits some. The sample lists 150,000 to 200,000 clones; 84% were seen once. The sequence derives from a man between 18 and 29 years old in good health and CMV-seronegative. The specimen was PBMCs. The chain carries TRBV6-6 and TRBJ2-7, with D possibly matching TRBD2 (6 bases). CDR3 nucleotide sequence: TGTGCCAGCACCCGGGACTGGGCCTCCTACGAGCAGTACTTC. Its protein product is CASTRDWASYEQYF.